Listed below are T cell receptor beta chains from one sample, sequenced in a study of Graves' ophthalmopathy and Graves' hyperthyroidism. Using its own MiXCR run on the multiplex PCR reads, TCRdb lists one record per CDR3 protein. Of about 390,000 distinct CDR3 sequences in the sample, roughly 15% are singletons; the top ten hold about 7%. Sample: peripheral blood. The source is a woman aged 18-29 years with stable Graves' hyperthyroidism. CDR3s include the opening cysteine and the closing phenylalanine or tryptophan.

cdr3_length: 15; j_call: TRBJ2-7; v_call: TRBV6-2/TRBV6-3; cdr3_aa: CASSYRQDTSYEQYF
cdr3_length: 17; j_call: TRBJ1-1; v_call: TRBV19; cdr3_aa: CASSIVGAGVMNTEAFF
cdr3_length: 12; j_call: TRBJ1-6; v_call: TRBV25-1; cdr3_aa: CASQEYNSPLHF
cdr3_length: 16; j_call: TRBJ1-6; v_call: TRBV19; cdr3_aa: CASRSTIRGLDSPLHF
cdr3_length: 13; j_call: TRBJ2-7; v_call: TRBV19; cdr3_aa: CASSDRIRGEQYF
cdr3_length: 11; j_call: TRBJ2-5; v_call: TRBV12-5; cdr3_aa: CASGLGETQYF
cdr3_length: 15; j_call: TRBJ2-5; v_call: TRBV20-1; cdr3_aa: CSAAGLAGDQETQYF
cdr3_length: 14; j_call: TRBJ1-2; v_call: TRBV11-2; cdr3_aa: CASSKLGRGDGYTF
cdr3_length: 14; j_call: TRBJ1-2; v_call: TRBV20-1; cdr3_aa: CSAEFQTANYGYTF
cdr3_length: 15; j_call: TRBJ2-5; v_call: TRBV7-2; cdr3_aa: CASSIVAARGETQYF
cdr3_length: 15; j_call: TRBJ1-1; v_call: TRBV24-1; cdr3_aa: CATSDGGDLNTEAFF
cdr3_length: 15; j_call: TRBJ2-5; v_call: TRBV12-3/TRBV12-4; cdr3_aa: CASRILTGPGETQYF
cdr3_length: 13; j_call: TRBJ1-1; v_call: TRBV12-3/TRBV12-4; cdr3_aa: CASRTTSGTEAFF
cdr3_length: 14; j_call: TRBJ2-2; v_call: TRBV12-3/TRBV12-4; cdr3_aa: CASTARGGAGELFF
cdr3_length: 13; j_call: TRBJ1-2; v_call: TRBV12-3/TRBV12-4; cdr3_aa: CASSWSRYYGYTF
cdr3_length: 14; j_call: TRBJ1-2; v_call: TRBV2; cdr3_aa: CARSGQGLNYGYTF
cdr3_length: 17; j_call: TRBJ1-1; v_call: TRBV4-1; cdr3_aa: CASSHSPPTGAITEAFF
cdr3_length: 15; j_call: TRBJ2-7; v_call: TRBV3-1; cdr3_aa: CASSQRDLRAYEQYF
cdr3_length: 17; j_call: TRBJ2-3; v_call: TRBV11-2; cdr3_aa: CASSLGMPSGGGTAQYF
cdr3_length: 15; j_call: TRBJ1-5; v_call: TRBV6-1; cdr3_aa: CASSVQGARNQPQHF
cdr3_length: 15; j_call: TRBJ2-5; v_call: TRBV7-6; cdr3_aa: CASSLASGQQETQYF
cdr3_length: 15; j_call: TRBJ2-7; v_call: TRBV6-1; cdr3_aa: CASVPGRTGSYEQYF
cdr3_length: 16; j_call: TRBJ2-5; v_call: TRBV12-3/TRBV12-4; cdr3_aa: CASSPGLARIRETQYF
cdr3_length: 15; j_call: TRBJ1-1; v_call: TRBV14; cdr3_aa: CASSLWGARNTEAFF
cdr3_length: 11; j_call: TRBJ2-5; v_call: TRBV11-2; cdr3_aa: CASSILETQYF
cdr3_length: 14; j_call: TRBJ2-7; v_call: TRBV19; cdr3_aa: CASSMGQGVHEQYF
cdr3_length: 13; j_call: TRBJ1-6; v_call: TRBV7-6; cdr3_aa: CASSLEVDSPLHF
cdr3_length: 13; j_call: TRBJ2-7; v_call: TRBV6-2/TRBV6-3; cdr3_aa: CASSDSGRGEQYF
cdr3_length: 13; j_call: TRBJ1-2; v_call: TRBV24-1; cdr3_aa: CATSAWAGYGYTF
cdr3_length: 13; j_call: TRBJ2-7; v_call: TRBV9; cdr3_aa: CASSAQGGNEQYF
cdr3_length: 16; j_call: TRBJ2-5; v_call: TRBV24-1; cdr3_aa: CATSDLTDRGMETQYF
cdr3_length: 15; j_call: TRBJ2-7; v_call: TRBV2; cdr3_aa: CASSEEGTRGYEQYF
cdr3_length: 12; j_call: TRBJ1-2; v_call: TRBV19; cdr3_aa: CASTTVNYGYTF
cdr3_length: 12; j_call: TRBJ2-5; v_call: TRBV4-1; cdr3_aa: CASSPTTGAQYF
cdr3_length: 12; j_call: TRBJ1-1; v_call: TRBV6-5; cdr3_aa: CASMLGGTEAFF
cdr3_length: 14; j_call: TRBJ1-5; v_call: TRBV24-1; cdr3_aa: CATSDSGADGPQHF
cdr3_length: 14; j_call: TRBJ1-2; v_call: TRBV7-9; cdr3_aa: CASSTGTVSHGYAF
cdr3_length: 13; j_call: TRBJ1-1; v_call: TRBV20-1; cdr3_aa: CSVPSHRTTEAFF
cdr3_length: 13; j_call: TRBJ1-2; v_call: TRBV19; cdr3_aa: CASSMGGAGGYTF
cdr3_length: 14; j_call: TRBJ2-4; v_call: TRBV12-3/TRBV12-4; cdr3_aa: CASSRGGAPNIQYF
cdr3_length: 15; j_call: TRBJ2-5; v_call: TRBV7-3; cdr3_aa: CASSQGGGPQETQYF
cdr3_length: 15; j_call: TRBJ1-2; v_call: TRBV7-8; cdr3_aa: CASSLSLLNNYGYTF
cdr3_length: 13; j_call: TRBJ2-5; v_call: TRBV29-1; cdr3_aa: CSVEEAGQETQYF
cdr3_length: 14; j_call: TRBJ1-5; v_call: TRBV7-2; cdr3_aa: CASSTREGNQPQHF
cdr3_length: 15; j_call: TRBJ1-5; v_call: TRBV12-3/TRBV12-4; cdr3_aa: CASSLRTGIGQPQHF
cdr3_length: 16; j_call: TRBJ1-2; v_call: TRBV19; cdr3_aa: CASSIDRDSHKDGYTF
cdr3_length: 15; j_call: TRBJ1-5; v_call: TRBV5-4; cdr3_aa: CASSLAYRWGQPQHF
cdr3_length: 14; j_call: TRBJ1-5; v_call: TRBV7-2; cdr3_aa: CASSLLGGNQPQHF
cdr3_length: 16; j_call: TRBJ1-2; v_call: TRBV19; cdr3_aa: CASRVLERPHNYGYTF
cdr3_length: 10; j_call: TRBJ1-1; v_call: TRBV20-1; cdr3_aa: CSRGNTEAFF
cdr3_length: 13; j_call: TRBJ2-5; v_call: TRBV9; cdr3_aa: CASSTEGKETQYF
cdr3_length: 13; j_call: TRBJ1-6; v_call: TRBV7-6; cdr3_aa: CASSLERDSPLHF
cdr3_length: 18; j_call: TRBJ2-5; v_call: TRBV12-5; cdr3_aa: CASGLGVAGGRLQETQYF